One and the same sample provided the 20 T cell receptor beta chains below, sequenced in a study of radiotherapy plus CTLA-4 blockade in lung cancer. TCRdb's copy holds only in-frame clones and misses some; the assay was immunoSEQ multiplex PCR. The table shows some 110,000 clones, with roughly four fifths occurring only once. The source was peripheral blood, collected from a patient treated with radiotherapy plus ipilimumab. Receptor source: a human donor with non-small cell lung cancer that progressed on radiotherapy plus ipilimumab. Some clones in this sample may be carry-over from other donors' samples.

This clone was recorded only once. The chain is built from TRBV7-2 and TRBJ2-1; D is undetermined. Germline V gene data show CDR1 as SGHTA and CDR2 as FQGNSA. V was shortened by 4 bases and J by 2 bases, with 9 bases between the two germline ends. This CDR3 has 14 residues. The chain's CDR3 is CASSSVGTYNEQFF. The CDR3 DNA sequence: TGTGCCAGCAGCTCCGTAGGGACCTACAATGAGCAGTTCTTC. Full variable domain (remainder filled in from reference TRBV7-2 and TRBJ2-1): GAGVSQSPSNKVTEKGKDVELRCDPISGHTALYWYRQSLGQGLEFLIYFQGNSAPDKSGLPSDRFSAERTGGSVSTLTIQRTQQEDSAVYLCASSSVGTYNEQFFGPGTRLTVL.

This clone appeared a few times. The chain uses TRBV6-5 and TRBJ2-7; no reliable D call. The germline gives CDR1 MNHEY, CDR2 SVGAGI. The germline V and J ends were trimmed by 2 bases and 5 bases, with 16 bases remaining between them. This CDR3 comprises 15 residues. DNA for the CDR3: TGTGCCAGCAGTTACGCCCGAAGGAGCAGCCACGAGCAGTACTTC. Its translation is CASSYARRSSHEQYF.

The CDR3 region has the DNA TGTGCCAGCAGAAGATTCGGGGGGAACTACAATGAGCAGTTCTTC. This encodes CASRRFGGNYNEQFF. V is TRBV2 and J is TRBJ2-1, with TRBD2 matching over 7 bases. Germline assignment: CDR1 SNHLY and CDR2 FYNNEI. The CDR3 has 15 amino acids. After removal of 6 bases from V and 3 bases from J, the junction contained 8 bases not matched to a gene. Full variable domain (rest looked up from reference TRBV2 and TRBJ2-1): EPEVTQTPSHQVTQMGQEVILRCVPISNHLYFYWYRQILGQKVEFLVSFYNNEISEKSEIFDDQFSVERPDGSNFTLKIRSTKLEDSAMYFCASRRFGGNYNEQFFGPGTRLTVL.

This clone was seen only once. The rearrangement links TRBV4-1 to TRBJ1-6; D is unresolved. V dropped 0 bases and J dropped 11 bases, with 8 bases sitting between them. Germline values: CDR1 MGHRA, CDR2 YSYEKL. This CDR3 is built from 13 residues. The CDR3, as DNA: TGCGCCAGCAGCCAAGATAAGGGAACACCCCTCCACTTT. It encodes CASSQDKGTPLHF.

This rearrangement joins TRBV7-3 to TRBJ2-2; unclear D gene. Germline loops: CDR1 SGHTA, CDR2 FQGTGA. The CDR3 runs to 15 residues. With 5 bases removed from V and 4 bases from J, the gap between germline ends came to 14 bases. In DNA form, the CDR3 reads TGTGCCAGCAGCCGAGACAAAAGGCCCACCGGGGAGCTGTTTTTT. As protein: CASSRDKRPTGELFF.

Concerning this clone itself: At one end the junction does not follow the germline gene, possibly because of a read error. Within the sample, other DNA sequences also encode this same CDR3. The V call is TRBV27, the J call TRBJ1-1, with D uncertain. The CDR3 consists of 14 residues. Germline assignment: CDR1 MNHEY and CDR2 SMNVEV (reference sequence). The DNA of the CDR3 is TGTGCCAGCAGTCTCCGAGACGGGAACACTGAGGCTTTCTTT. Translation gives CASSLRDGNTEAFF.

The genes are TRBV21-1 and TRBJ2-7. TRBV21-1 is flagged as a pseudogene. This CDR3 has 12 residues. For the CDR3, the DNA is TGTGCCAGCAGCAATTTACCCTGCGAGCAGTACTTC. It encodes CASSNLPCEQYF.

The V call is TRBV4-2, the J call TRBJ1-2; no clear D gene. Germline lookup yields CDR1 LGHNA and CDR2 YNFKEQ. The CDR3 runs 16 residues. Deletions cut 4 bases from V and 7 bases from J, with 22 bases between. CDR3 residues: CASSPLAGNLISGYTF. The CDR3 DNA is TGTGCCAGCAGCCCGTTAGCTGGCAACTTAATCTCTGGCTACACCTTC.

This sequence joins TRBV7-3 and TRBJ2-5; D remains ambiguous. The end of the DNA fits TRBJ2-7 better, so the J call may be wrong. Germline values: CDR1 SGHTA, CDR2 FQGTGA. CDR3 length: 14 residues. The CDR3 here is CASSLDPHSYEQYF. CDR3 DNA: TGTGCCAGCAGCTTAGATCCCCATTCCTACGAGCAGTACTTC.

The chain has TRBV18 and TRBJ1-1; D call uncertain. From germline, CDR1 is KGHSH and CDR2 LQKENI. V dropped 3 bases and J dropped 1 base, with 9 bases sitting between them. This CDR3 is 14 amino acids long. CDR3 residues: CASSPMTGNTEAFF. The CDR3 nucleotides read TGTGCCAGCTCACCGATGACCGGGAACACTGAAGCTTTCTTT.

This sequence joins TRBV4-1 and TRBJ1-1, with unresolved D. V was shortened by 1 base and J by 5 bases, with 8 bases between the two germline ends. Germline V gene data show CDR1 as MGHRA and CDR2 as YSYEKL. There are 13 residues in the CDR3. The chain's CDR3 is CASSQGTLTEAFF. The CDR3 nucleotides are TGCGCCAGCAGCCAAGGGACTTTAACTGAAGCTTTCTTT.

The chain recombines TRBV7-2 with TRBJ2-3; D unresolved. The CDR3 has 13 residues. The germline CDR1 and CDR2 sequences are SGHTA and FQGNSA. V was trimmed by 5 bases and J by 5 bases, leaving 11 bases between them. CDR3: CASSLTPGDTQYF. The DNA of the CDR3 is TGTGCCAGCAGCCTCACGCCTGGAGATACGCAGTATTTT. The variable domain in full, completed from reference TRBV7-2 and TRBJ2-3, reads GAGVSQSPSNKVTEKGKDVELRCDPISGHTALYWYRQSLGQGLEFLIYFQGNSAPDKSGLPSDRFSAERTGGSVSTLTIQRTQQEDSAVYLCASSLTPGDTQYFGPGTRLTVL.

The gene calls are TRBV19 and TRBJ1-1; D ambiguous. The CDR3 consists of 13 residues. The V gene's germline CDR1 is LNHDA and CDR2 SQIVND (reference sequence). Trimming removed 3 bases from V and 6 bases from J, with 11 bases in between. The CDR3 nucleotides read TGTGCCAGTAGTATTTTCGGGAAAGCTGAAGCTTTCTTT. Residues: CASSIFGKAEAFF.

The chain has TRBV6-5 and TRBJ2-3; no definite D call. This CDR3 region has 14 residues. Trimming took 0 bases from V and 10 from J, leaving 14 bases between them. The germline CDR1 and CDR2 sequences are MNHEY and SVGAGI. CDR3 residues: CASSYSSVATAQYF. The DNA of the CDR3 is TGTGCCAGCAGTTACTCGAGTGTCGCAACGGCGCAGTATTTT.

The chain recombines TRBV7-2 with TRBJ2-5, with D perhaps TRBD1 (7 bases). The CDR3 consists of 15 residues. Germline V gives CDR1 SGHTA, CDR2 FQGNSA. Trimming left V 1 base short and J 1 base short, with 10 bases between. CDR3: CASSLGRDSQETQYF. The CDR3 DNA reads TGTGCCAGCAGCTTAGGGCGGGACAGCCAAGAGACCCAGTACTTC.

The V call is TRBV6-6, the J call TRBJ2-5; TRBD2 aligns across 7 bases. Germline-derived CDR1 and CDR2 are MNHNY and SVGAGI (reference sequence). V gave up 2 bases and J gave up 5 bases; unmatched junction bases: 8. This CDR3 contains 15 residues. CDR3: CASSYDGGRWETQYF. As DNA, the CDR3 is TGTGCCAGCAGTTACGACGGGGGGAGGTGGGAGACCCAGTACTTC.

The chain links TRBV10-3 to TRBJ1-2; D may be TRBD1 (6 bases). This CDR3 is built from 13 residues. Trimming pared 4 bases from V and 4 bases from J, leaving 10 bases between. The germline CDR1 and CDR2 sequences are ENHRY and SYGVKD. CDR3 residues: CAISGGRGYGYTF. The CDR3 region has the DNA TGTGCCATCAGTGGGGGCAGGGGCTATGGCTACACCTTC.

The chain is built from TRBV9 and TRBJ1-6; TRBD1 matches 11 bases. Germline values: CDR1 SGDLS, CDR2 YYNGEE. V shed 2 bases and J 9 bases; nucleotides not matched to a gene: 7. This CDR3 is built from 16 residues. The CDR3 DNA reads TGTGCCAGCAGCGTTGGGACAGGGGGACGGGGTTCACCCCTCCACTTT. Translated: CASSVGTGGRGSPLHF. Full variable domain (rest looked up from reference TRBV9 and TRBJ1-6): DSGVTQTPKHLITATGQRVTLRCSPRSGDLSVYWYQQSLDQGLQFLIQYYNGEERAKGNILERFSAQQFPDLHSELNLSSLELGDSALYFCASSVGTGGRGSPLHFGNGTRLTVT.

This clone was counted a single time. The CDR3, as DNA: TGTGCCAGCAGCTTAGGGTCCAGCTCTGGAAACACCATATATTTT. This encodes CASSLGSSSGNTIYF. The chain combines TRBV11-2 with TRBJ1-3; D not resolved. The germline gives CDR1 SGHAT, CDR2 FQNNGV. V shed 1 base and J shed 0 bases, with 7 bases lying between them. This CDR3 has 15 amino acids.

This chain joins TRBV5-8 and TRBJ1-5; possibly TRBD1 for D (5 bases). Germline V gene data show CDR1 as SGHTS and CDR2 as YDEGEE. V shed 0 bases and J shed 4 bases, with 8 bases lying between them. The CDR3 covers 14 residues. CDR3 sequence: CASSLGGGNQPQHF. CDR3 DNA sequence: TGTGCCAGCAGCTTGGGGGGGGGTAATCAGCCCCAGCATTTT.